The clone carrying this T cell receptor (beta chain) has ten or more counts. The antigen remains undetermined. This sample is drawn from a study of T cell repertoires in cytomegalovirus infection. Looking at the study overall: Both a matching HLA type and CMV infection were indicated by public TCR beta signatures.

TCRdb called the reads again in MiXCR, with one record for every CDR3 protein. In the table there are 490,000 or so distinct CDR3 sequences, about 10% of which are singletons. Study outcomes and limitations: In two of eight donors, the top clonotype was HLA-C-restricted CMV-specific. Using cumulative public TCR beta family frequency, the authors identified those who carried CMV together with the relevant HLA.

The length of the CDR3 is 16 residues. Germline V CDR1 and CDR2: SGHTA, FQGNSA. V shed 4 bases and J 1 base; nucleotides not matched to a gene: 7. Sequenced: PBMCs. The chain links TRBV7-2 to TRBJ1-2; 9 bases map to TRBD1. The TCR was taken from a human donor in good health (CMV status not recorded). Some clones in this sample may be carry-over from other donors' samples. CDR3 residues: CASSSQGQGLNYGYTF. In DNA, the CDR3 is TGTGCCAGCAGCTCCCAGGGACAGGGCCTTAACTATGGCTACACCTTC.